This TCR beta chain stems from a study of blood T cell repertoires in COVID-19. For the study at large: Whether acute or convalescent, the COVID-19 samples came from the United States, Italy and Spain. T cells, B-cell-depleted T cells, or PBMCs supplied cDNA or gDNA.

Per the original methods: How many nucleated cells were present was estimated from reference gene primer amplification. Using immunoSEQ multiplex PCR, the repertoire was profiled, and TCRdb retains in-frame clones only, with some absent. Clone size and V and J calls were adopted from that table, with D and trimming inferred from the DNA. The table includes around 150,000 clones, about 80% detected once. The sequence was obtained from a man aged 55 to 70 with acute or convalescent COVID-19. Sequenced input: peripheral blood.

CDR3 residues: CASSIGASTYEQYF. The CDR3, as DNA: TGTGCCAGTAGTATTGGGGCCAGCACCTACGAGCAGTACTTC. The chain has TRBV19 and TRBJ2-7; D is perhaps TRBD1 (5 bases). V was clipped by 3 bases and J by 2 bases, with 11 bases between them. The CDR3 covers 14 residues. Germline V gives CDR1 LNHDA, CDR2 SQIVND (reference sequence).